The entry that follows covers one TCR beta chain sequence. V lost 6 bases and J lost 4, with 28 bases in between. Germline CDR1 is SEHNR and CDR2 is FQNEAQ (reference sequence). This CDR3 is built from 19 residues. Random hexamers served to reverse transcribe roughly 0.45 to 1 ug RNA. TCRdb independently ran MiXCR on the immunoSEQ multiplex PCR reads; one entry per CDR3 protein. Of fewer than 300,000 distinct CDR3 sequences in the sample, 70% to 90% are singletons; the top ten hold around 0.11%. The data derive from a study of CD8 T cells in Susac syndrome. Input material: CD8+ T cells from PBMCs. The origin of this receptor is a human donor with multiple sclerosis. The chain links TRBV7-9 to TRBJ2-1, with D possibly matching TRBD2 (6 bases). CDR3 in DNA: TGTGCCAGCAGTTTCCCGTCCGTACCTAGCCTTGGGGGGTACAATGAGCAGTTCTTC. Protein sequence: CASSFPSVPSLGGYNEQFF.